This TCR beta chain is from a study of regulatory and conventional T cells in RAG deficiency. Whole-study results and caveats: RAG-deficient patients showed markedly lower Shannon entropy and higher Simpson indices than control T-cell subsets.

The data were produced by immunoSEQ multiplex PCR, yet TCRdb's version contains in-frame clones alone and is incomplete. The sample gives approximately 8,500 clones, over 75% of which show up once; about 35% is in the top ten. CDR3 length: 16 amino acids. Per germline, CDR1 MGHRA and CDR2 YSYEKL. The trim removed 3 bases at V and 7 bases at J, leaving 10 bases unmatched. In the case of this clone: The antigen remains unidentified.

The sample was also reused in another study, on regulatory T cells. That work states: The primer mix had 52 TRBV and 13 TRBJ primers.

The receptor comes from a human donor in good health. Sequenced: CD8+ T cells sorted from blood. The chain carries TRBV4-1 and TRBJ2-1; TRBD1 matches at 9 bases. DNA of the CDR3: TGCGCCAGCAGCCAGTTCGGGACAGGGAGTACAAATGAGCAGTTCTTC. It specifies CASSQFGTGSTNEQFF.